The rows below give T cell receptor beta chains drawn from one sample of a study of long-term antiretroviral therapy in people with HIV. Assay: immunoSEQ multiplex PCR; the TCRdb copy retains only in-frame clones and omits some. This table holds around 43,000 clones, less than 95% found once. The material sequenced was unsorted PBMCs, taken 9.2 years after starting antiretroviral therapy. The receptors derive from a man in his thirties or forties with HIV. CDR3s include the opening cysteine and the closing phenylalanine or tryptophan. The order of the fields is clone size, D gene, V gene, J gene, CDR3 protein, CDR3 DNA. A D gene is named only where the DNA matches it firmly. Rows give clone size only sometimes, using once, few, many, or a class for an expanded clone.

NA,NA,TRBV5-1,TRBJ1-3,CASSFLTGSGDTIYF,TGCGCCAGCAGCTTCCTTACAGGGTCCGGCGACACCATATATTTT
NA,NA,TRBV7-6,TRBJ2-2,CASSFIQGGTGELFF,TGTGCCAGCAGCTTTATTCAGGGAGGAACCGGGGAGCTGTTTTTT
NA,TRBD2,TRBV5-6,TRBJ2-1,CASSPLTSGGGYNEQFF,TGTGCCAGCAGCCCGCTTACTAGCGGGGGGGGGTACAATGAGCAGTTCTTC
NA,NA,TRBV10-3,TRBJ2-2,CAISEPTTGMGELFF,TGTGCCATCAGTGAGCCCACCACAGGGATGGGGGAGCTGTTTTTT
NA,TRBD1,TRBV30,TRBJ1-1,CAWSMGAGGSWRTEAFF,TGTGCCTGGAGTATGGGGGCAGGGGGGAGTTGGAGAACTGAAGCTTTCTTT
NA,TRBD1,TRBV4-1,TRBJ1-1,CASSQIRGTEAFF,TGCGCCAGCAGCCAGATCAGGGGGACTGAAGCTTTCTTT
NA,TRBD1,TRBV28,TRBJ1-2,CASIPGQRNYGYTF,TGTGCCAGCATTCCGGGACAGAGAAACTATGGCTACACCTTC
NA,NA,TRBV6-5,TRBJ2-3,CASSYRGSTDTQYF,TGTGCCAGCAGTTACAGGGGTAGCACAGATACGCAGTATTTT
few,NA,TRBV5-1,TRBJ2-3,CASSLGGRLAGRGTQYF,TGCGCCAGCAGCTTGGGAGGAAGACTAGCCGGCAGGGGTACGCAGTATTTT
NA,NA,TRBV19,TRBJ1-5,CASSMVAGLGQPQHF,TGTGCCAGTAGTATGGTAGCGGGGCTGGGTCAGCCCCAGCATTTT
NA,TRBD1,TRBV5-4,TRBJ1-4,CASSQNRGLDEKLFF,TGTGCCAGCAGCCAAAACAGGGGGTTGGATGAAAAACTGTTTTTT
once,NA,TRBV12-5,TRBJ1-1,CASGNGQRRTEAFF,TGTGCTAGTGGGAATGGACAGCGAAGAACTGAAGCTTTCTTT
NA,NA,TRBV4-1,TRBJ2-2,CASSDPQEAGELFF,TGCGCCAGCAGTGACCCACAGGAAGCCGGGGAGCTGTTTTTT
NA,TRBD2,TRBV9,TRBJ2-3,CASSPWTRNTDTQYF,TGTGCCAGCAGCCCTTGGACTAGAAACACAGATACGCAGTATTTT
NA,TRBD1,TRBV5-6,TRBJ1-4,CASSLFLSGQTYEKLFF,TGTGCCAGCAGCTTATTCTTATCGGGACAGACCTATGAAAAACTGTTTTTT
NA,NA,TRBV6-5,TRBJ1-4,CASSYSYSRANEKLFF,TGTGCCAGCAGTTACTCGTATTCACGAGCTAATGAAAAACTGTTTTTT
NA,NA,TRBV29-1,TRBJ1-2,CSVEDRLYGYTF,TGCAGCGTTGAGGACCGACTCTATGGCTACACCTTC
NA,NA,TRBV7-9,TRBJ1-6,CASSLQAGGNSPLHF,TGTGCCAGCAGCTTACAGGCAGGTGGTAATTCACCCCTCCACTTT
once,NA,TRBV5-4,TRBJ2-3,CASIRLGTDTQYF,TGTGCCAGCATCCGACTCGGCACAGATACGCAGTATTTT
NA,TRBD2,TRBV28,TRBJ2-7,CASSPLAGGYEQYF,TGTGCCAGCAGTCCTCTAGCGGGGGGCTACGAGCAGTACTTC
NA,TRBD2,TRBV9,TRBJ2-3,CASSVARTSVTDTQYF,TGTGCCAGCAGCGTAGCACGGACTAGCGTCACAGATACGCAGTATTTT
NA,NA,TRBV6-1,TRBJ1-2,CASSWLRDYGYTF,TGTGCCAGCAGTTGGCTAAGGGACTATGGCTACACCTTC
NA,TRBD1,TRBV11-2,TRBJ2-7,CASSYGTGGSYEQYF,TGTGCCAGCAGCTACGGGACAGGGGGTTCCTACGAGCAGTACTTC
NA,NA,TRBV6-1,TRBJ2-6,CATKRGTAGANVLTF,TGTGCCACTAAACGCGGGACAGCTGGGGCCAACGTCCTGACTTTC
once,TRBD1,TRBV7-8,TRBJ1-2,CASSPGQIYGYTF,TGTGCCAGCAGCCCGGGACAGATCTATGGCTACACCTTC
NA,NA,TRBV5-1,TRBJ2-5,CASSLEGAAQETQYF,TGCGCCAGCAGCTTGGAAGGGGCGGCTCAAGAGACCCAGTACTTC
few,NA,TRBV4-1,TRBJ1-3,CASSSRQGLSGNTIYF,TGCGCCAGCAGCTCCCGGCAGGGGTTATCTGGAAACACCATATATTTT
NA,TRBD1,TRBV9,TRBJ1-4,CASSPQGGTSEKLFF,TGTGCCAGCAGCCCTCAGGGGGGGACGAGTGAAAAACTGTTTTTT
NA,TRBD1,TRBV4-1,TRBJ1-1,CASSQLGTGDLNTEAFF,TGCGCCAGCAGCCAATTAGGGACAGGGGACTTGAACACTGAAGCTTTCTTT
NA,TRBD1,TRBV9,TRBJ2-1,CASSVRGQVWGEQFF,TGTGCCAGCAGCGTCCGGGGACAGGTTTGGGGTGAGCAGTTCTTC
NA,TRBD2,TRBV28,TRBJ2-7,CASRGLANYEQYF,TGTGCCAGCAGGGGACTAGCTAACTACGAGCAGTACTTC
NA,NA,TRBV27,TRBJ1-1,CASRTGPTEAFF,TGTGCCAGCAGGACAGGTCCCACTGAAGCTTTCTTT
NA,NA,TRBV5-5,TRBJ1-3,CASSLNPGNTGNTIYF,TGTGCCAGCAGCTTGAACCCAGGCAATACTGGAAACACCATATATTTT
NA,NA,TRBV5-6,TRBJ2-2,CASSFTSTGELFF,TGTGCCAGCAGCTTCACGTCCACCGGGGAGCTGTTTTTT
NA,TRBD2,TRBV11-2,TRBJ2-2,CASSLVAGVGGELFF,TGTGCCAGCAGCTTAGTTGCGGGGGTGGGCGGGGAGCTGTTTTTT
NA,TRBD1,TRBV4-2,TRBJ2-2,CASSPVPGQETGELFF,TGTGCCAGCAGCCCGGTGCCGGGACAGGAAACCGGGGAGCTGTTTTTT
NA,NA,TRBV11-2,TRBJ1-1,CASSLMNTEAFF,TGTGCCAGCAGCCTCATGAACACTGAAGCTTTCTTT
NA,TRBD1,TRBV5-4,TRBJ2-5,CASSLFGTGGRETQYF,TGTGCCAGCAGCCTCTTTGGGACAGGGGGCAGGGAGACCCAGTACTTC
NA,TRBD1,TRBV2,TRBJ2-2,CASRGAGGNTGELFF,TGTGCCAGCAGGGGGGCAGGGGGGAACACCGGGGAGCTGTTTTTT